This passage covers 28 T cell receptor beta chains from one sample sequenced in a study of OX40 agonist ivuxolimab in advanced cancers. The method was immunoSEQ multiplex PCR; TCRdb's version includes in-frame clones alone and lacks a portion of them. The repertoire includes tens of thousands of clones, 75% to 95% of them detected once, and 0.43% sits in the top ten. The specimen was CD4+ or CD8+ T cells sorted from blood, collected in a trial of the OX40 agonist ivuxolimab. These receptors were collected from an adult with an advanced solid tumor such as melanoma, head and neck, liver or kidney cancer.

This clone was counted a single time. The chain links TRBV5-6 to TRBJ2-7, with D possibly TRBD1 on 5 matching bases. The germline V gene encodes CDR1 SGHDT and CDR2 YYEEEE. V dropped 3 bases and J dropped 3 bases, with 10 bases sitting between them. The CDR3 extends over 13 amino acids. CDR3 sequence: CASSWGRIYEQYF. The CDR3 DNA follows: TGTGCCAGCAGCTGGGGCCGGATCTACGAGCAGTACTTC. Filled out from reference TRBV5-6 and TRBJ2-7, the complete variable domain reads DAGVTQSPTHLIKTRGQQVTLRCSPKSGHDTVSWYQQALGQGPQFIFQYYEEEERQRGNFPDRFSGHQFPNYSSELNVNALLLGDSALYLCASSWGRIYEQYFGPGTRLTVT.

DNA of the CDR3: TGTGCCAGCAGCCTCCGGGATCTCCATCTTGGCTACACCTTC. It is translated as CASSLRDLHLGYTF. The rearrangement links TRBV28 to TRBJ1-2; no clear D. V lost 6 bases and J 7 bases, leaving 18 bases between the germline ends. Germline V gives CDR1 MDHEN, CDR2 SYDVKM. The CDR3 runs 14 residues.

J is TRBJ1-2 and V is TRBV5-6; D remains unclear. Trimming shortened V by 7 bases and J by 7 bases, and 17 bases separated the two germline ends. The CDR3 loop spans 13 amino acids. Germline CDR1 is SGHDT and CDR2 is YYEEEE. CDR3 DNA: TGTGCCAGCTTTATGGTGCCAGGCTCTGGCTACACCTTC. Translation: CASFMVPGSGYTF.

V usage is TRBV11-3 and J usage is TRBJ2-7; a possible D gene is TRBD2 (7 bases). V dropped 5 bases and J dropped 2 bases, with 19 bases sitting between them. Germline V gives CDR1 SGHNT, CDR2 YENEEA. The CDR3 totals 16 residues. The CDR3 nucleotides read TGTGCCAGCAGCCCACCCCGGGGGGCGGGAACCTACGAGCAGTACTTC. It codes for CASSPPRGAGTYEQYF.

The gene calls are TRBV28 and TRBJ2-3; 9 positions agree with TRBD1. There are 15 residues in the CDR3. Per germline, CDR1 MDHEN and CDR2 SYDVKM. Trimming cost V 11 bases and J 1 base; bases outside gene matches: 10. Written as DNA, the CDR3 is TGTGCCGCAAGACAGGGGGGCGAGGGCACAGATACGCAGTATTTT. It specifies CAARQGGEGTDTQYF.

The rearrangement uses TRBV6-6 and TRBJ1-2, with 9 positions matching TRBD1. J was trimmed by 7 bases and V by 10 bases; bases with no gene match: 10. The CDR3 loop spans 13 amino acids. Germline assignment: CDR1 MNHNY and CDR2 SVGAGI (reference sequence). CDR3: CATRQTGGFGYTF. Here the CDR3 DNA reads TGTGCCACCCGGCAGACAGGGGGGTTTGGCTACACCTTC.

The gene calls are TRBV18 and TRBJ2-6; weak D call: TRBD2 (6 bases). The CDR3 is made up of 17 amino acids. CDR1 is KGHSH and CDR2 is LQKENI in the germline V gene. With 0 bases removed from V and 0 bases from J, the gap between germline ends came to 9 bases. In DNA form, the CDR3 reads TGTGCCAGCTCACCACCGGGAGGCGGCTCTGGGGCCAACGTCCTGACTTTC. It encodes CASSPPGGGSGANVLTF.

The chain employs TRBV7-2 and TRBJ2-2; D may be TRBD1 (7 bases). Germline CDR1 SGHTA, CDR2 FQGNSA. V was cut by 5 bases and J by 1 base, with 14 bases left in between. The CDR3 spans 16 residues. The CDR3 DNA follows: TGTGCCAGCAGCCCCGCGGGACAGCTGAACACCGGGGAGCTGTTTTTT. Protein sequence: CASSPAGQLNTGELFF.

The rearrangement uses TRBV19 and TRBJ2-1, with D maybe TRBD2 (5 bases). Germline CDR1 is LNHDA and CDR2 is SQIVND (reference sequence). Trimming took off 9 bases at V and 8 bases at J, with 23 bases between the two ends. The CDR3 length is 15 residues. CDR3 in DNA: TGTGCCAGCACCGGCGCGAGTCGGAGGTTCGATGAGCAGTTCTTC. Amino acid sequence: CASTGASRRFDEQFF.

This clone has a single count. This rearrangement joins TRBV27 to TRBJ2-7; D gene uncertain. V lost 6 bases and J lost 0, with 12 bases in between. The CDR3 is 14 residues long. Germline values: CDR1 MNHEY, CDR2 SMNVEV (reference sequence). This CDR3 reads CASSLGRISYEQYF. The DNA of the CDR3 is TGTGCCAGCAGCCTGGGCCGGATCTCCTACGAGCAGTACTTC.

The V and J genes are TRBV11-2 and TRBJ2-1; D gene unclear. The CDR3 has 13 residues. The germline V gene has CDR1 SGHAT and CDR2 FQNNGV. V lost 5 bases and J lost 2, with 7 bases in between. Here the CDR3 DNA reads TGTGCCAGCAGCCGGGCTGCCTACAATGAGCAGTTCTTC. This sequence encodes CASSRAAYNEQFF.

The chain uses TRBV6-1 and TRBJ2-5, with D possibly matching TRBD2 (6 bases). The CDR3 length is 13 residues. CDR1 and CDR2 (germline): MNHNS, SASEGT. V was pared by 8 bases and J by 4 bases, with 14 bases between. The CDR3 here is CASDGIGGETQYF. The CDR3 DNA sequence: TGTGCCAGCGATGGCATCGGGGGAGAGACCCAGTACTTC.

The chain recombines TRBV5-1 with TRBJ2-5; 10 bases match TRBD2. Trimming took 2 bases from V and 2 from J; bases not matched to a gene: 12. The CDR3 is made up of 18 amino acids. The V gene's germline CDR1 is SGHRS and CDR2 YFSETQ. Written as DNA, the CDR3 is TGCGCCAGCAGCTTTTTTCAGTTCGGAGCGGGGGGGCAAGAGACCCAGTACTTC. Amino acid sequence: CASSFFQFGAGGQETQYF.

This chain joins TRBV6-4 and TRBJ1-2, with D unclear. The CDR3 spans 13 residues. The germline gives CDR1 MRHNA, CDR2 SNTAGT. V was shortened by 6 bases and J by 5 bases, with 13 bases between the two germline ends. CDR3 coding DNA: TGTGCCAGCAGCGAGGACGGGAATTATGGCTACACCTTC. Translation gives CASSEDGNYGYTF.

The chain combines TRBV5-1 with TRBJ2-3; 7 bases are shared with TRBD2. The CDR3 loop spans 15 amino acids. CDR1 and CDR2 from the germline V gene are SGHRS and YFSETQ. Trimming at V came to 4 bases and at J to 1 base, leaving 6 bases not matched to a gene. The CDR3 bases are TGCGCCAGCAGCCCGGCGGCGGGGGGCACAGATACGCAGTATTTT. Protein: CASSPAAGGTDTQYF.

This clone was seen more than once but under ten times. This sequence joins TRBV2 and TRBJ2-2, with D perhaps TRBD1 or TRBD2 (5 bases each). Germline V gives CDR1 SNHLY, CDR2 FYNNEI. V dropped 4 bases and J dropped 4 bases, with 10 bases sitting between them. The CDR3 has 14 residues. The CDR3 loop is CASSAKGTTGELFF. The CDR3 nucleotides are TGTGCCAGCAGTGCCAAGGGGACCACCGGGGAGCTGTTTTTT.

This chain links TRBV2 with TRBJ2-5; D is undetermined. The CDR3 runs 11 residues. Trimming took off 7 bases at V and 5 bases at J, with 8 bases between the two ends. CDR1 and CDR2 from the germline V gene are SNHLY and FYNNEI. The CDR3 protein is CASTGFETQYF. The CDR3 coding sequence is TGTGCCAGCACCGGATTTGAGACCCAGTACTTC.

The rearrangement uses TRBV4-2 and TRBJ1-4; 9 bases agree with TRBD1. CDR3 length equals 14 residues. V lost 6 bases to trimming and J lost 6 bases; unmatched junction nucleotides: 5. CDR1 and CDR2 (germline): LGHNA, YNFKEQ. The CDR3 sequence: CASSPGTGYEKLFF. Here the CDR3 DNA reads TGTGCCAGCAGTCCCGGGACAGGGTATGAAAAACTGTTTTTT.

This clone was picked up one time. The J gene is TRBJ1-6, the V gene TRBV5-6; D is possibly TRBD1 (5 bases). Trimming stripped 6 bases from V and 4 bases from J, with 14 bases between. This CDR3 region has 15 residues. Germline V gene data show CDR1 as SGHDT and CDR2 as YYEEEE. This CDR3 reads CASNRGPTYNSPLHF. DNA of the CDR3: TGTGCCAGCAACCGGGGACCGACATATAATTCACCCCTCCACTTT.

This clone was seen a single time. J is TRBJ1-1 and V is TRBV5-1; the match to TRBD1 covers 10 bases. Germline V CDR1 and CDR2: SGHRS, YFSETQ. The CDR3 is 14 residues long. The trim removed 4 bases at V and 6 bases at J, leaving 6 bases unmatched. The CDR3 region is CASSRTGGSAEAFF. CDR3 nucleotide sequence: TGCGCCAGCAGCCGGACAGGGGGGAGCGCTGAAGCTTTCTTT. The entire variable domain, with the rest obtained from reference TRBV5-1 and TRBJ1-1, is as follows: KAGVTQTPRYLIKTRGQQVTLSCSPISGHRSVSWYQQTPGQGLQFLFEYFSETQRNKGNFPGRFSGRQFSNSRSEMNVSTLELGDSALYLCASSRTGGSAEAFFGQGTRLTVV.

J is TRBJ2-1 and V is TRBV19; 11 bases fit TRBD2. V shed 6 bases, J shed 10 bases, and the junction held 8 bases outside the gene matches. From germline, CDR1 is LNHDA and CDR2 SQIVND (reference sequence). This CDR3 is built from 14 residues. CDR3 residues: CASRVRLAGQEQFF. The CDR3 coding sequence is TGTGCCAGTAGGGTCAGACTAGCGGGACAAGAGCAGTTCTTC.

The rearrangement joins TRBV5-4 to TRBJ2-3, with D possibly matching TRBD1 (5 bases). Germline values: CDR1 SGHNT, CDR2 YYREEE (reference sequence). CDR3 length equals 15 residues. V shed 0 bases and J shed 4 bases, with 12 bases lying between them. The DNA for the CDR3 is TGTGCCAGCAGCTTGGGCTGGGGCTTATCAGATACGCAGTATTTT. This sequence encodes CASSLGWGLSDTQYF. The whole variable domain, filled in from reference TRBV5-4 and TRBJ2-3, reads ETGVTQSPTHLIKTRGQQVTLRCSSQSGHNTVSWYQQALGQGPQFIFQYYREEENGRGNFPPRFSGLQFPNYSSELNVNALELDDSALYLCASSLGWGLSDTQYFGPGTRLTVL.

The J gene is TRBJ2-3, the V gene TRBV19; a possible D gene is TRBD2 (6 bases). Germline V lookup: CDR1 LNHDA, CDR2 SQIVND (reference sequence). This CDR3 is built from 14 residues. The V end lost 9 bases, the J end lost 3 bases, and 16 bases lay between the germline ends. For the CDR3, the DNA is TGTGCCAGCAATGGCCGGGGGAAGACAGATACGCAGTATTTT. This gives the protein CASNGRGKTDTQYF.

CDR3 DNA: TGCGCCAGCAGTAACTTACCTTCCTACGAGCAGTACTTC. Its protein is CASSNLPSYEQYF. The V gene is TRBV10-1, the J gene TRBJ2-7; D is unclear. The CDR3 loop spans 13 amino acids. Deletions cut 5 bases from V and 1 base from J, with 9 bases between. The germline gives CDR1 WNHNN, CDR2 SYGVQD (reference sequence).

The chain recombines TRBV7-2 with TRBJ2-1; 8 bases are a match to TRBD2. The CDR3 is 15 residues long. CDR1 is SGHTA and CDR2 is FQGNSA in the germline V gene. V shed 8 bases and J 8 bases; nucleotides not matched to a gene: 14. The CDR3 spells CASSGLAGLRDEQFF. CDR3 DNA sequence: TGTGCCAGCTCGGGGCTAGCGGGTCTTCGGGATGAGCAGTTCTTC.

The chain couples TRBV29-1 to TRBJ2-3; tentative D call: TRBD2 (6 bases). The CDR3 sequence is 13 residues long. Germline assignment: CDR1 SQVTM and CDR2 ANQGSEA. Trimming removed 5 bases at V and 1 base at J, with 10 bases between. The CDR3 protein is CSVRGGGTDTQYF. CDR3 nucleotide sequence: TGCAGCGTTAGGGGAGGCGGCACAGATACGCAGTATTTT.

The rearrangement links TRBV5-4 to TRBJ2-3; D is unresolved. The ends were cut back, 0 bases at V and 4 bases at J, with 12 bases in the middle. Germline V gene lookup returns CDR1 SGHNT and CDR2 YYREEE (reference sequence). The CDR3 has 15 amino acids. CDR3 in DNA: TGTGCCAGCAGCTTGGATTTGGCCTCCGCAGATACGCAGTATTTT. Protein: CASSLDLASADTQYF.

This clone was detected once. The J gene is TRBJ2-3, the V gene TRBV5-4; TRBD2 might be the D (6 bases). Trimming stripped 2 bases from V and 0 bases from J, with 13 bases between. CDR3 length: 16 amino acids. Germline V CDR1 and CDR2: SGHNT, YYREEE (reference sequence). As DNA, the CDR3 is TGTGCCAGCAGCTTCCAGCGGGCCTCTAGCACAGATACGCAGTATTTT. Translation gives CASSFQRASSTDTQYF.